Here is one TCR beta chain with its context. These data originate in a study of blood T cell repertoires in COVID-19. Study in general: The United States, Italy and Spain supplied acute and convalescent COVID-19 samples. T cells, B-cell-depleted T cells, or PBMCs provided the cDNA or gDNA that served as material.

Original data processing: For nucleated cells, counts were estimated from reference gene primer amplification. Assay used: immunoSEQ multiplex PCR; TCRdb lists only in-frame clones, some missing. V and J calls and clone size are those listed in that table; D and trimming were worked out from the DNA. Of 150,000 to 200,000 clones in the sample, roughly 93% were seen once. Input material: peripheral blood. This sequence was found in a man aged 18 to 29 with acute or convalescent COVID-19.

The CDR3 protein is CASRHYLGQDSPLHF. Written as DNA, the CDR3 is TGTGCCAGCAGACATTATCTTGGACAGGATTCACCCCTCCACTTT. The gene calls are TRBV27 and TRBJ1-6; 7 nucleotides line up with TRBD1. The V and J ends lost 6 bases and 8 bases, in that order; junction bases with no gene match: 10. Per the germline V gene, CDR1 is MNHEY and CDR2 is SMNVEV (reference sequence). The CDR3 is made up of 15 amino acids.